This T cell receptor beta chain was identified in a study of blood T cell repertoires in COVID-19. The authors' processing: Amplified reference gene primers provided the basis for estimating nucleated cell counts. Only in-frame clones appear in the TCRdb table, and some are missing; sequencing was by immunoSEQ multiplex PCR. V, J and clone size are taken as reported in that table, and D and trimming were inferred from the DNA itself. The sample carries a few hundred thousand clones, approximately 85% recorded once. CDR1 is SGHAT, CDR2 FQNNGV, per germline. Trimming cost V 1 base and J 3 bases; bases outside gene matches: 7. The CDR3 is made up of 17 amino acids.

The rearrangement uses TRBV11-2 and TRBJ1-2; 11 nucleotides match TRBD1. The sample was PBMCs or T cells enriched from blood (not recorded which). The receptor was derived from a young man who had recovered from COVID-19. CDR3 bases: TGTGCCAGCAGCTTAGTCGGAGGACAGGGGGCTCACTATGGCTACACCTTC. It specifies CASSLVGGQGAHYGYTF.